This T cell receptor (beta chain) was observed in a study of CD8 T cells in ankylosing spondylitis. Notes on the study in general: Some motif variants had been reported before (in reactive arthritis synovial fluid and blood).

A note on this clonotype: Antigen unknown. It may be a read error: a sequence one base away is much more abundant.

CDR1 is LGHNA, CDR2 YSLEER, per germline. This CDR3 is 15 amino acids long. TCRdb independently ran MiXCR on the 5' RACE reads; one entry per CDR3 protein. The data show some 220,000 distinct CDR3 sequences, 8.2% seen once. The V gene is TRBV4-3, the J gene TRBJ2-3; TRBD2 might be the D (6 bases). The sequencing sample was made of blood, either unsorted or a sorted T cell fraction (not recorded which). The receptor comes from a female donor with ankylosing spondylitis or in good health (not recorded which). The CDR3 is CTSSQVAARTDTQYF. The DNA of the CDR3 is TGCACCAGCAGCCAAGTAGCGGCACGCACAGATACGCAGTATTTT.